These 14 T cell receptor beta chains were sequenced from one sample in a study of CD8 T cells in Susac syndrome. RNA amounts of 0.5 to 1 ug underwent reverse transcription with random hexamers. TCRdb fed the immunoSEQ multiplex PCR reads into MiXCR, producing one record per CDR3 protein. The data hold 190,000 or so distinct CDR3 sequences, with 95% observed a single time. Sequencing was done on a sample of CD4+ T cells from PBMCs. All receptors come from a human donor with multiple sclerosis.

This chain connects TRBV19 to TRBJ2-1; 7 bases fit TRBD2. The CDR3 contains 13 residues. Looked up from germline, CDR1 is LNHDA and CDR2 is SQIVND (reference sequence). With 6 bases clipped from V and 4 bases from J, the junction kept 3 bases outside the gene matches. The CDR3 reads CASRGRGYNEQFF. The CDR3 nucleotides read TGTGCCAGTAGGGGGCGGGGGTACAATGAGCAGTTCTTC.

The gene calls are TRBV14 and TRBJ1-2, with D unresolved. Trimming cost V 1 base and J 0 bases, with 6 bases left between them. The CDR3 covers 14 residues. CDR1 and CDR2 (germline): SGHDN, FVKESK. This CDR3 is CASSQAHANYGYTF. The DNA of the CDR3 is TGTGCCAGCAGCCAAGCCCATGCTAACTATGGCTACACCTTC.

The sample holds one count of this clonotype. The rearrangement links TRBV7-8 to TRBJ1-4; D gene ambiguous. The CDR3 has 15 amino acids. V was shortened by 5 bases and J by 5 bases, with 15 bases between the two germline ends. Germline values: CDR1 SGHVS, CDR2 FQNEAQ. The CDR3 protein is CASSRTRPPNEKLFF. The CDR3, as DNA: TGTGCCAGCAGCCGCACCAGACCCCCAAATGAAAAACTGTTTTTT.

This chain uses TRBV30 with TRBJ2-5; weak D call: TRBD2 (6 bases). Germline lookup yields CDR1 GTSNPN and CDR2 SVGIG (reference sequence). The CDR3 has 13 residues. Trimming left V 3 bases short and J 4 bases short, with 12 bases between. The CDR3 nucleotides are TGTGCCTGGAGCGCCGCTAGCGTAGAGACCCAGTACTTC. Amino acids: CAWSAASVETQYF.

The genes are TRBV6-1 and TRBJ1-4; 7 positions agree with TRBD1. CDR3 size: 16 residues. The V gene end was trimmed by 3 bases and the J gene end by 0 bases; junction bases not matched to a gene: 4. Germline-derived CDR1 and CDR2 are MNHNS and SASEGT. In DNA, the CDR3 is TGTGCCAGCAGTGATACAGGGGACGCAACTAATGAAAAACTGTTTTTT. Protein product: CASSDTGDATNEKLFF.

The V gene is TRBV29-1, the J gene TRBJ2-1; D is perhaps TRBD1 (5 bases). Trimming pared 6 bases from V and 1 base from J, leaving 25 bases between. CDR3 length: 18 residues. Germline V gene data show CDR1 as SQVTM and CDR2 as ANQGSEA. DNA of the CDR3: TGCAGCGTCCCTTCATTTAGGTCGCGGACAACTTCCTACAATGAGCAGTTCTTC. Translated, it gives CSVPSFRSRTTSYNEQFF.

The genes are TRBV2 and TRBJ2-2, with D possibly TRBD1 on 6 matching bases. Trimming took off 4 bases at V and 6 bases at J, with 12 bases between the two ends. The germline gives CDR1 SNHLY, CDR2 FYNNEI. The CDR3 totals 14 residues. CDR3 sequence reads: CASSVRGRAGELFF. In DNA, the CDR3 is TGTGCCAGCAGTGTCAGGGGAAGAGCCGGGGAGCTGTTTTTT.

A single count supports this clonotype. This chain links TRBV19 with TRBJ1-5; tentative D call: TRBD1 (6 bases). V shed 4 bases and J shed 4 bases, with 14 bases lying between them. There are 15 residues in the CDR3. The germline gives CDR1 LNHDA, CDR2 SQIVND (reference sequence). CDR3 region: CASSTARDTNQPQHF. The CDR3 DNA sequence: TGTGCCAGTAGTACCGCCCGGGACACGAATCAGCCCCAGCATTTT.

CDR3 in DNA: TGCAGCGTGAGACAGGGGGACACTGAAGCTTTCTTT. Amino acid sequence: CSVRQGDTEAFF. The chain recombines TRBV29-1 with TRBJ1-1; TRBD1 agrees at 9 bases. Germline trimming cut 6 bases from V and 3 bases from J; bases unmatched to any gene: 2. Germline CDR1 reads SQVTM; CDR2 reads ANQGSEA. This CDR3 contains 12 residues.

The chain has TRBV12-3 or TRBV12-4 and TRBJ2-3; 13 nucleotides align to TRBD2. This CDR3 is 19 amino acids long. V lost 1 base to trimming and J lost 7 bases; unmatched junction nucleotides: 14. In DNA form, the CDR3 reads TGTGCCAGCAGTTTAGACTCTAGACTAGCGGGGGGACGGGTCAATACGCAGTATTTT. It specifies CASSLDSRLAGGRVNTQYF.

The J gene is TRBJ1-2, the V gene TRBV1. TRBV1 is a recognized pseudogene. There are 10 residues in the CDR3. This CDR3 is CTSSQSGYTF. CDR3 DNA sequence: TGCACCAGCAGCCAATCTGGCTACACCTTC.

The rearrangement uses TRBV30 and TRBJ1-2; D possibly corresponds to TRBD1 (6 bases). V shed 3 bases and J shed 4 bases, with 12 bases lying between them. CDR3 size: 13 residues. CDR1 and CDR2 (germline): GTSNPN, SVGIG (reference sequence). In nucleotides, the CDR3 is TGTGCCTGGAGCCTTACAGGGTTCTATGGCTACACCTTC. Its protein product is CAWSLTGFYGYTF.

V is TRBV27 and J is TRBJ1-1; D ambiguous. The V gene's germline CDR1 is MNHEY and CDR2 SMNVEV (reference sequence). CDR3 length: 14 residues. V shed 2 bases and J shed 10 bases, with 17 bases lying between them. The CDR3 bases are TGTGCCAGCAGTTTAGGTGTGGGGTTTGGGGTAGCTTTCTTT. Amino acids: CASSLGVGFGVAFF.

The rearrangement joins TRBV20-1 to TRBJ2-1; D perhaps matches TRBD1 (6 bases). Germline V lookup: CDR1 DFQATT, CDR2 SNEGSKA (reference sequence). The CDR3 consists of 15 residues. V was shortened by 0 bases and J by 3 bases, with 12 bases between the two germline ends. CDR3 bases: TGCAGTGCTAGAGATCCGGCCAGGGGCTACAATGAGCAGTTCTTC. Its translation is CSARDPARGYNEQFF.